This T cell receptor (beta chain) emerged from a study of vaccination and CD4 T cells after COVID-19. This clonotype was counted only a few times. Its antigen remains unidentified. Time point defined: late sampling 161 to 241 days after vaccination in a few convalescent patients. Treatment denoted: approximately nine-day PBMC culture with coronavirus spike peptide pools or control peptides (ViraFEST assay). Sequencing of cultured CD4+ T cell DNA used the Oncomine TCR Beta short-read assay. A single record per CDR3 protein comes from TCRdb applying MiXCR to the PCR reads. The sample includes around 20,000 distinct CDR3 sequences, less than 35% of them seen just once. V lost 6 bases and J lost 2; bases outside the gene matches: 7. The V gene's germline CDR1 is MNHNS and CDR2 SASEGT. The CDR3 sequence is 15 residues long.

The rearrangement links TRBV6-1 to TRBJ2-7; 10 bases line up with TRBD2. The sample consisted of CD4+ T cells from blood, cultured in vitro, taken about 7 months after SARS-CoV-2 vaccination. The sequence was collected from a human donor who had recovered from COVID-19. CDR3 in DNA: TGTGCCAGCAGGACCGGACTAGCGGAACCCTACGAGCAGTACTTC. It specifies CASRTGLAEPYEQYF.